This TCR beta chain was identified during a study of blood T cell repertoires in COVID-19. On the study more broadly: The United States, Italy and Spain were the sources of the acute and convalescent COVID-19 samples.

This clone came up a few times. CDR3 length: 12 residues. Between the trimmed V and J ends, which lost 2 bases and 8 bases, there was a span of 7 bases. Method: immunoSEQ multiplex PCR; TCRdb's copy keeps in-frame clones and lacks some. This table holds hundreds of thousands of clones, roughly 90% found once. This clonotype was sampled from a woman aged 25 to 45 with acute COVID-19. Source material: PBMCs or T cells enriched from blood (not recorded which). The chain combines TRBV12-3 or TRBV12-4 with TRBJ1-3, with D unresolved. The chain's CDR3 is CASSLSVDTIYF. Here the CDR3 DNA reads TGTGCCAGCAGTTTATCAGTGGACACCATATATTTT.